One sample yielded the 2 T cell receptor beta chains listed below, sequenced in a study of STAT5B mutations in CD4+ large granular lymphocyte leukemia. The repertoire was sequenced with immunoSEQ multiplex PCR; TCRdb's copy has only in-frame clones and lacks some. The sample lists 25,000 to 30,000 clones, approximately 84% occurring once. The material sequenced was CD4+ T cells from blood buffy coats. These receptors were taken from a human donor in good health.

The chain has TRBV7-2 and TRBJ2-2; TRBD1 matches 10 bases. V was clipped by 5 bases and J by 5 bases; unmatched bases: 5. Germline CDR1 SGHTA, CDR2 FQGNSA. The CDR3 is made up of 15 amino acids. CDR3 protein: CASSRQGALTGELFF. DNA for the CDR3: TGTGCCAGCAGCCGACAGGGGGCGCTGACCGGGGAGCTGTTTTTT.

As DNA, the CDR3 is TGTGCCAGCAGTCCCCAGGGCTCCTCTGGAAACACCATATATTTT. Translation: CASSPQGSSGNTIYF. The chain carries TRBV14 and TRBJ1-3; D may be TRBD1 (5 bases). V dropped 6 bases and J dropped 0 bases, with 12 bases sitting between them. The germline gives CDR1 SGHDN, CDR2 FVKESK. The CDR3 is made up of 15 amino acids.